This TCR beta chain derives from a study of PD-1 blockade in mismatch repair-deficient tumors. Overall study: Patients had around 11 mismatch repair-deficient cancer types, all previously treated and progressing. Regarding the study as a whole: Tumor-resident clones, often undetectable pretreatment in blood, expanded then contracted after pembrolizumab.

TCRs were sequenced from a few patients responding to pembrolizumab. As regards this clone: Its matching antigen is unknown.

This table comes from immunoSEQ multiplex PCR, and its TCRdb copy is limited to in-frame clones, with some not included. The sample has some 130,000 clones, about nine tenths seen once. The CDR3 is 19 amino acids. Here the sequenced sample was peripheral blood, taken almost 74 weeks after starting pembrolizumab. The clonotype comes from an adult with mismatch repair-deficient cancer. The chain combines TRBV21-1 with TRBJ1-4; TRBD1, as called in the table, went unchecked against the DNA. TRBV21-1 has pseudogene status. The CDR3 loop is CASSIRPGQGAEGREKLFF. The CDR3 DNA sequence: TGTGCCAGCAGCATTCGACCGGGACAGGGGGCTGAGGGACGTGAAAAACTGTTTTTT.